This passage covers 18 T cell receptor beta chains from one sample sequenced in a study of shared T cell receptors in the human thymus. Assay: immunoSEQ multiplex PCR; the TCRdb copy retains only in-frame clones and omits some. The top ten clones hold 0.0085% to 0.012% of a sample with about 660,000 clones, more than 75% of them seen once. This sample also belongs to another study, concerning human thymus T cells.

Sequences were obtained from thymocytes. The receptors originated from a boy under two years old with a congenital heart defect.

The rearrangement uses TRBV7-9 and TRBJ1-6; D gene uncertain. The CDR3 consists of 13 residues. Trimming shortened V by 0 bases and J by 10 bases, and 7 bases separated the two germline ends. Looked up from germline, CDR1 is SEHNR and CDR2 is FQNEAQ (reference sequence). CDR3 sequence (DNA): TGTGCCAGCAGCTTAGCGGGGAGATCACCCCTCCACTTT. Its translation: CASSLAGRSPLHF.

The chain joins TRBV28 to TRBJ1-1, with 7 bases lining up with TRBD1. CDR1 is MDHEN, CDR2 SYDVKM, per germline. The CDR3 loop spans 12 amino acids. The V gene end was trimmed by 5 bases and the J gene end by 5 bases; junction bases not matched to a gene: 2. The CDR3 bases are TGTGCCAGCAGTCTGACAGGGACTGAAGCTTTCTTT. The encoded protein is CASSLTGTEAFF.

The chain recombines TRBV30 with TRBJ1-4; D is unresolved. Germline V gene lookup returns CDR1 GTSNPN and CDR2 SVGIG (reference sequence). Deletions cut 0 bases from V and 2 bases from J, with 13 bases between. The CDR3 spans 16 residues. The CDR3 DNA is TGTGCCTGGAGTGTATCCCCGCGAGAGACTAATGAAAAACTGTTTTTT. Encoded protein: CAWSVSPRETNEKLFF.

V usage is TRBV4-3 and J usage is TRBJ2-2; the D is unclear. The germline V gene encodes CDR1 LGHNA and CDR2 YSLEER. Trimming left V 1 base short and J 4 bases short, with 7 bases between. The CDR3 is made up of 14 amino acids. This CDR3 reads CASSQARVTGELFF. The CDR3 DNA reads as TGCGCCAGCAGCCAAGCTAGAGTCACCGGGGAGCTGTTTTTT.

This chain joins TRBV14 and TRBJ1-2; D ambiguous. The CDR3 is 18 residues long. Trimming took off 0 bases at V and 0 bases at J, with 17 bases between the two ends. Germline V gene lookup returns CDR1 SGHDN and CDR2 FVKESK. The chain's CDR3 is CASSQEHDNRLANYGYTF. The CDR3 DNA reads TGTGCCAGCAGCCAAGAACACGACAACCGTCTCGCTAACTATGGCTACACCTTC.

V usage is TRBV27 and J usage is TRBJ1-2; D may be TRBD1 (6 bases). This CDR3 spans 13 amino acids. Trimming shortened V by 5 bases and J by 4 bases, and 11 bases separated the two germline ends. From germline, CDR1 is MNHEY and CDR2 SMNVEV (reference sequence). CDR3 sequence: CASSPQGGYGYTF. CDR3 in DNA: TGTGCCAGCAGTCCACAGGGTGGCTATGGCTACACCTTC.

The chain combines TRBV27 with TRBJ2-1, with 11 bases fitting TRBD2. CDR1 and CDR2 (germline): MNHEY, SMNVEV (reference sequence). The V segment lost 5 bases and the J segment 2 bases; nucleotides outside the gene matches: 5. The CDR3 runs to 16 residues. CDR3 amino acids: CASSPPTSGAYNEQFF. CDR3 DNA: TGTGCCAGCAGTCCACCGACTAGCGGGGCCTACAATGAGCAGTTCTTC.

V is TRBV28 and J is TRBJ2-5; the match to TRBD1 covers 9 bases. The germline gives CDR1 MDHEN, CDR2 SYDVKM. This CDR3 comprises 14 residues. Trimming cost V 5 bases and J 8 bases; bases outside gene matches: 9. Here the CDR3 DNA reads TGTGCCAGCAGTACAACAGGGGGCGAAAATACCCAGTACTTC. The encoded protein is CASSTTGGENTQYF.

The V and J genes are TRBV7-9 and TRBJ1-2, with D possibly being TRBD1 (6 bases). Between the trimmed V and J ends, which lost 4 bases and 3 bases, there was a span of 21 bases. The CDR3 is 17 amino acids. Germline-derived CDR1 and CDR2 are SEHNR and FQNEAQ (reference sequence). CDR3 sequence (DNA): TGTGCCAGCAGCTCCAGACGGACAGTCGGGGGGTACTATGGCTACACCTTC. Its translation: CASSSRRTVGGYYGYTF. Variable domain in full (rest from reference TRBV7-9 and TRBJ1-2): DTGVSQNPRHKITKRGQNVTFRCDPISEHNRLYWYRQTLGQGPEFLTYFQNEAQLEKSRLLSDRFSAERPKGSFSTLEIQRTEQGDSAMYLCASSSRRTVGGYYGYTFGSGTRLTVV.

The V call is TRBV13, the J call TRBJ2-1; 10 bases agree with TRBD2. CDR1 and CDR2 from the germline V gene are PRHDT and FYEKMQ (reference sequence). V lost 6 bases and J lost 9; bases outside the gene matches: 14. The CDR3 sequence is 16 residues long. The CDR3 loop reads CASRGAGGARVGEQFF. The CDR3 region has the DNA TGTGCCAGCAGAGGAGCGGGAGGGGCCAGGGTAGGTGAGCAGTTCTTC. Variable domain in full (rest from reference TRBV13 and TRBJ2-1): AAGVIQSPRHLIKEKRETATLKCYPIPRHDTVYWYQQGPGQDPQFLISFYEKMQSDKGSIPDRFSAQQFSDYHSELNMSSLELGDSALYFCASRGAGGARVGEQFFGPGTRLTVL.

The chain has TRBV9 and TRBJ2-1; 7 bases agree with TRBD1. CDR3 size: 16 residues. In germline, CDR1 is SGDLS, CDR2 YYNGEE. Trimming cost V 3 bases and J 4 bases; bases outside gene matches: 10. CDR3 amino acids: CASSDTRQGRYNEQFF. The CDR3, as DNA: TGTGCCAGCAGCGATACCCGACAGGGAAGGTACAATGAGCAGTTCTTC.

The rearrangement uses TRBV29-1 and TRBJ2-4; D is ambiguous. The CDR3 covers 16 residues. The germline CDR1 and CDR2 sequences are SQVTM and ANQGSEA. V lost 4 bases, J lost 1 base, and 17 bases lay in between. In DNA form, the CDR3 reads TGCAGCGTTGTTATTAACCAGACTTTGGCCAAAAACATTCAGTACTTC. Translation: CSVVINQTLAKNIQYF.

Written as DNA, the CDR3 is TGCAGCGTTTTGTCGGCGGGAGGTACTTACAATGAGCAGTTCTTC. Translation gives CSVLSAGGTYNEQFF. The V call is TRBV29-1, the J call TRBJ2-1; 8 nucleotides match TRBD2. The CDR3 loop spans 15 amino acids. Germline values: CDR1 SQVTM, CDR2 ANQGSEA. V shed 5 bases, J shed 4 bases, and the junction held 10 bases outside the gene matches.

This sequence joins TRBV9 and TRBJ2-4; 7 bases map to TRBD2. The CDR3 sequence is 16 residues long. Trimming cost V 4 bases and J 0 bases; bases outside gene matches: 7. Per germline, CDR1 SGDLS and CDR2 YYNGEE. CDR3 sequence: CASSPSGTLAKNIQYF. The CDR3 region has the DNA TGTGCCAGCAGCCCCAGCGGGACTTTAGCCAAAAACATTCAGTACTTC. Full variable domain (remainder filled in from reference TRBV9 and TRBJ2-4): DSGVTQTPKHLITATGQRVTLRCSPRSGDLSVYWYQQSLDQGLQFLIQYYNGEERAKGNILERFSAQQFPDLHSELNLSSLELGDSALYFCASSPSGTLAKNIQYFGAGTRLSVL.

For the CDR3, the DNA is TGTGCCAGTGGGACTAGCGGGAGAGAGGGGGCTGGGTGGACGCAGTATTTT. It encodes CASGTSGREGAGWTQYF. The chain couples TRBV2 to TRBJ2-3; 14 bases map to TRBD2. From germline, CDR1 is SNHLY and CDR2 FYNNEI. CDR3 length: 17 residues. J gave up 9 bases and V 9 bases, and 17 bases lay outside the gene matches.

This chain connects TRBV19 to TRBJ2-1, with unresolved D. The germline V and J ends were trimmed by 10 bases and 5 bases, with 21 bases remaining between them. Germline values: CDR1 LNHDA, CDR2 SQIVND (reference sequence). The CDR3 is 15 amino acids. Here the CDR3 DNA reads TGTGCCACTGCCCTTGAGACCGGTGGGCACAATGAGCAGTTCTTC. Its protein is CATALETGGHNEQFF.

The chain uses TRBV7-9 and TRBJ1-5; no firm D call. The CDR3 has 12 residues. Germline CDR1 SEHNR, CDR2 FQNEAQ (reference sequence). The ends were cut back, 2 bases at V and 6 bases at J, with 5 bases in the middle. CDR3 nucleotides: TGTGCCAGCAGCTTATCGGTTCAGCCCCAGCATTTT. Protein sequence: CASSLSVQPQHF. The full variable domain, completed using reference TRBV7-9 and TRBJ1-5, is DTGVSQNPRHKITKRGQNVTFRCDPISEHNRLYWYRQTLGQGPEFLTYFQNEAQLEKSRLLSDRFSAERPKGSFSTLEIQRTEQGDSAMYLCASSLSVQPQHFGDGTRLSIL.

The chain carries TRBV7-8 and TRBJ1-2, with 8 bases matching TRBD1. CDR3 length equals 15 residues. The V segment lost 4 bases and the J segment 8 bases; nucleotides outside the gene matches: 12. Germline CDR1 reads SGHVS; CDR2 reads FQNEAQ. The CDR3 bases are TGTGCCAGCAGCTCTTCGAAGGACAGGGTTGAGGGCTACACCTTC. Translation gives CASSSSKDRVEGYTF.